Listed here is a single T cell receptor (beta chain). Its antigen remains undetermined. No base-level quality is on record; no much larger clone is a single base apart. This specimen comes from a study of blood T cells in healthy people across ages (dated by TCRdb to the mid-2010s). Regarding the complete study: In model experiments, template switching captured about one uniquely barcoded TCR beta cDNA molecule for every two T cells. The study measured age-related changes in TCR beta repertoire diversity using deep sequencing normalized with unique cDNA molecular identifiers. The donors were divided into four age groups: young (average approximately 17 years), middle-aged (approximately 39), aged (approximately 62) and long-lived (82). To avoid experimental bias, donors of different ages were randomly spread across the sequencing lanes. Two additional independent replicas of 1 million unique cDNA reads from the same blood draw were analyzed for two donors (one aged 18 to 30 and one aged 80 or older). Results the study describes overall, beyond this receptor: Conclusive comparison of naive and antigen-experienced compartments was prevented by the profiling of bulk unsorted PBMCs. As age increased, observed TCR beta diversity per million T cells dropped in a roughly linear way, and a significant reduction was already evident by age around 41. Total diversity estimates from one million sequenced T cells were considered lower bounds and underestimates. Observed TCR beta diversity correlated strongly with the percentage of naive T cells measured by flow cytometry. The long-lived group showed more naive CD4+ T cells, fewer expanded clones and increased TCR diversity than the aged group, suggesting age selection. Because the CMV infection status of the donors was unknown, age-related changes in expanded clonotypes may potentially have been confounded.

CDR1 and CDR2, looked up from the germline V gene, are MDHEN and SYDVKM. Spanning cysteine to phenylalanine, the CDR3 consists of 18 amino acids. Just the 54-base CDR3 DNA is kept, in frame starting at base 1. The protocol used for the library was 5' RACE. TCRdb names Illumina HiSeq 2500 as the instrument used. The second PCR ran for roughly 7 to 11 cycles and used a J-beta primer mix along with a sample-barcoded 5' primer. A template-switch 5' adaptor carrying 12 random nucleotides introduced a unique molecular identifier onto each TCR beta cDNA molecule. Each sample yielded at least 3 million CDR3-containing paired-end reads. The Mint cDNA synthesis kit, primed by a TRBC-specific oligonucleotide, was used to synthesize first-strand cDNA from all RNA. Following uracil-DNA glycosylase treatment, all cDNA underwent a first 18-cycle PCR with the universal primers M1SS and BC2_uni_R. The study's processing was this. Each sample was normalized by randomly selecting 1 million high-quality reads, each carrying a distinct molecular identifier. Reads with shared molecular identifiers were discarded instead of being binned into consensus sequences. MiTCR, set to a Q25 quality threshold and the strictest error-elimination algorithm, was used for CDR3 identification, clonotype clustering and error correction. A nonparametric unseen species model with Euler transformation was used to estimate a lower bound on total TCR beta diversity. The public reads were quality trimmed at Q25 with fastp and then assembled into clones with MiXCR by TCRdb, keeping productive beta chains. One record per CDR3 amino acid sequence lists the most common genes and DNA. These V and J calls rely on TCRdb rather than the paper's analysis. The sample table records about 680,000 distinct CDR3 sequences; 45% to 50% of these occur just once. 25% to 35% of the sample belongs to the ten largest clones.

The donors were 40 or so Caucasian individuals from Russia, aged roughly 6 to 100 years, who were systemically healthy. Each donor gave about 10 milliliters of peripheral blood, drawn into EDTA-treated Vacutainer tubes. PBMCs were isolated by Ficoll-Paque density-gradient centrifugation, with at least 6.5 million obtained per sample. Total RNA, at least 5.5 micrograms per sample, was extracted from PBMCs with Trizol reagent. For every donor, an aliquot of PBMCs went through flow cytometry to measure the percentages of naive CD45RAhigh/CD27high T cells. Sequencing was done on a sample of blood. The receptor chain draws on TRBV28 and TRBJ2-4, with 7 bases matching TRBD2. The DNA end is more similar to TRBJ2-7, so the J call may be wrong. This TCR was recovered from a woman aged 55-69 years in good health. CDR3 sequence: CASSSPMASGYAMGEQYF. The sequenced DNA: TGTGCCAGCAGTTCCCCTATGGCTAGCGGATACGCCATGGGCGAGCAGTACTTC.